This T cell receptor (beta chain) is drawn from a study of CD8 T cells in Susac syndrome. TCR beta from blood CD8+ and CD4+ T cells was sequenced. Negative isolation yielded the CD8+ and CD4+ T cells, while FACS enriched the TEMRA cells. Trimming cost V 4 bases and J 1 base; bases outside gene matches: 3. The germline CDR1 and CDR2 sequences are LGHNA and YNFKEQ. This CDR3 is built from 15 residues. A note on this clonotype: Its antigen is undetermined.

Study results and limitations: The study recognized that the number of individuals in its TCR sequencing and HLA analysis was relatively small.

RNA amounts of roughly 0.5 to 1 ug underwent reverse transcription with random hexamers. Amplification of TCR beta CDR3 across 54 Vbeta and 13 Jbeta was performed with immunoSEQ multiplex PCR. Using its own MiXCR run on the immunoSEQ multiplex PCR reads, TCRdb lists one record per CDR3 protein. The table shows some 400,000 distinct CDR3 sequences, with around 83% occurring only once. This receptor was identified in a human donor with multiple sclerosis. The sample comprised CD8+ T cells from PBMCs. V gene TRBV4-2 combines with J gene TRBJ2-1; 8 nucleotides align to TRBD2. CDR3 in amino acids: CASSPERGSYNEQFF. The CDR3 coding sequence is TGTGCCAGCAGCCCCGAGCGGGGGTCCTACAATGAGCAGTTCTTC.